The rows below give T cell receptor beta chains drawn from one sample of a study of blood T cell repertoires in COVID-19. Sequencing was performed with immunoSEQ multiplex PCR; in TCRdb, only in-frame clones are kept and a portion is missing. The sample has 65,000 to 85,000 clones, about 90% seen once; the top ten hold about 2.5%. Sequencing was done on a sample of peripheral blood. Receptors were obtained from a human donor in a cohort sampled during active COVID-19. Each CDR3 is given without its conserved first and last residue. The D gene is left open where the match is weak.

v_gene | d_gene | CDR3aa
TRBV9 | - | ASSPTGTSYEQY
TRBV3-1/TRBV3-2 | TRBD2 | ASSPRTSANSYNEQF
TRBV7-9 | - | ASSNSGRGQY
TRBV20-1 | - | SASQWGRSNTEAF
TRBV6-5 | - | ASKGLMTDTQY
TRBV5-1 | TRBD1 | ASSLSGTGEETQY
TRBV6-6 | - | ASSPGASYEQY
TRBV12-3/TRBV12-4 | TRBD1 | AIRDRDQPQH
TRBV5-4 | - | ASSSGTKGLQYEQY
TRBV6-2/TRBV6-3 | TRBD1 | ASSYLQGAGEQY
TRBV5-1 | - | ASRKDGSSYNEQF
TRBV4-3 | - | ASSQDMAGISYEQY
TRBV6-2/TRBV6-3 | TRBD2 | ASSYDPRRESTDTQY
TRBV9 | - | ASSVEEGLNQPQH
TRBV19 | - | ASRTGNEQY
TRBV9 | TRBD1 | ASSPPTGAWGYT
TRBV4-2 | - | ASSQGQGTYEQY
TRBV3-1/TRBV3-2 | - | ASSQDRNSYNEQF
TRBV19 | TRBD1 | ASNAPGQGGEAF
TRBV21-1 | - | ASSKRGRSGELF
TRBV6-2/TRBV6-3 | TRBD1 | ASSYARGDRGPRYGYT
TRBV7-8 | - | ASSSPLLSNLNTEAF
TRBV30 | - | AWSVKQGPYEQY
TRBV13 | - | ASKFLTDTQY
TRBV14 | - | ASSLRVVAYSGANVLT
TRBV25-1 | - | ASSLRDWNGYT
TRBV20-1 | TRBD2 | SASLSSTSGRVGEQY
TRBV6-2/TRBV6-3 | TRBD1 | ASTPGQSYNEQF
TRBV5-1 | - | ASSLGGEGQPQH
TRBV5-1 | TRBD1 | ASSLVGQGSETQY
TRBV14 | TRBD1 | ASSFIPGGIHEQY
TRBV7-9 | TRBD2 | ASSLGGLAGFYNEQF
TRBV29-1 | - | SVAAGYGYT
TRBV14 | TRBD2 | ASSWGSGRFNEQY
TRBV6-2/TRBV6-3 | TRBD1 | ASSYLGTGASDGYT
TRBV7-2 | - | ASSLAGGGGYDQPQH
TRBV7-8 | TRBD1 | ASSLKGQGLYEQY
TRBV5-6 | - | ASSSGDYGYT
TRBV18 | TRBD2 | ASSPLAGGYNEQF
TRBV7-8 | - | ASSRKRTESSYEQY
TRBV2 | - | ASSGDWNTGELF
TRBV11-2 | - | ASSLVGGGTYEQY
TRBV11-2 | TRBD2 | ASSRIAGGPYNEQF
TRBV15 | TRBD2 | ATSTTLAVLPTSYNEQF
TRBV7-9 | TRBD2 | ASSSNPGLAGADTQY
TRBV29-1 | - | SAGQINEQF
TRBV28 | - | ASSFRGYGYT
TRBV6-1 | TRBD1 | ASSEAGGQGTDTQY
TRBV28 | TRBD1 | ASSRGVSGNTEAF
TRBV5-6 | TRBD1 | ASSFSTKNRGLRETQY
TRBV7-9 | TRBD1 | ASSPRTGLNTEAF
TRBV10-3 | - | AIGGGAQKLPNTGELF
TRBV18 | - | ASSPIGGETQY
TRBV5-1 | TRBD2 | ASSLVTSGYEQY
TRBV25-1 | TRBD1 | ASNRTGYYEQY
TRBV4-1 | TRBD2 | ASSQDPPTSGVETQY